This T cell receptor beta chain comes out of a study of T cell responses to AZD1222 COVID-19 vaccine. Whole-study results and caveats: Unmutated variant regions are reportedly the target of nearly half of TCRs that are spike-specific. Among AZD1222 vaccinees, only 5 to 7 were seropositive at baseline. Most donors were white British, females outnumbered males, and clonal diversity was possibly underestimated.

On this clone: No antigen is known for it.

Per germline, CDR1 SEHNR and CDR2 FQNEAQ (reference sequence). The CDR3 loop spans 14 amino acids. Unmatched junction bases numbered 1, after V lost 0 bases and J lost 4 bases. The table came from immunoSEQ multiplex PCR; TCRdb's copy has only in-frame clones and leaves some out. Seen here are 160,000 or so clones, around 94% observed once, and the top ten hold around 3%. The sample consisted of peripheral blood, taken on day 0 of AZD1222 vaccination. This chain uses TRBV7-9 with TRBJ2-7; the match to TRBD2 covers 9 bases. This receptor was identified in an adult in good health. CDR3 region: CASSLAREGYEQYF. DNA for the CDR3: TGTGCCAGCAGCTTAGCGCGGGAGGGATACGAGCAGTACTTC.